These 21 T cell receptor beta chains came from one sample sequenced in a study of tissue T cells after allogeneic stem cell transplantation. Data came from immunoSEQ multiplex PCR; TCRdb stores just in-frame clones and leaves some out. The table has more than 40,000 clones, approximately 73% seen once. The sequenced sample was sorted cells pooled from one or two spleens. The source is a pool of C57BL/6 mice in good health.

Of note for this clone: The gene names here belong to mouse. Read sequence stops 1 residue before the CDR3 end, and the germline J gene provides the missing end. The rearrangement uses TRBV3 and TRBJ1-2, with no clear D. V gave up 5 bases and J gave up 0 bases, with 4 bases separating them. This CDR3 is 12 amino acids long. Germline CDR1 is SNHLY and CDR2 is FYNGKV (reference sequence). CDR3 sequence: CASSRTNSDYTF. The part of the CDR3 DNA that was read is TGTGCCAGCAGCCGGACAAACTCCGACTACACC.

This clone appeared a single time. Here the gene names and germline are mouse. Sequencing ends 1 residue short of the CDR3 end; the germline J gene provides the rest. The chain carries TRBV2 and TRBJ2-1, with a tentative D call TRBD1 (6 bases). V dropped 0 bases and J dropped 1 base, with 7 bases sitting between them. From germline, CDR1 is LGHNA and CDR2 YSYQKL. The CDR3 runs to 15 residues. Here the CDR3 reads CASSQEQGNYAEQFF. The CDR3 DNA, read in part, is TGTGCCAGCAGCCAAGAGCAGGGGAACTATGCTGAGCAGTTC.

The sample holds a few counts of this clone. The genes and germline here are from mouse. The read gets to within 1 residue of the CDR3 end, and the germline J gene fills in the rest. The rearrangement joins TRBV3 to TRBJ2-7; weak D call: TRBD1 (6 bases). Germline CDR1 SNHLY, CDR2 FYNGKV (reference sequence). This CDR3 region has 11 residues. Trimming shortened V by 6 bases and J by 7 bases, and 10 bases separated the two germline ends. The CDR3 sequence: CASSKGVEQYF. Partial CDR3 DNA: TGTGCCAGCAGTAAGGGGGTAGAACAGTAC.

As concerns this clone: Mouse gene names apply. The DNA ends 1 residue before the CDR3 does, and the rest of the CDR3 is filled in from the germline J gene. J is TRBJ2-2 and V is TRBV31; D is possibly TRBD1 (5 bases). CDR3 length: 13 amino acids. Germline assignment: CDR1 GKSSPN and CDR2 SITVG. V dropped 1 base and J dropped 2 bases, with 5 bases sitting between them. The CDR3 reads CAWSQGNTGQLYF. The sequenced part of the CDR3 DNA is TGTGCCTGGAGTCAGGGGAACACCGGGCAGCTCTAC.

On this clone itself: The genes are named according to mouse. The CDR3 end falls 1 residue outside the read, so it is completed with the germline J gene. The genes are TRBV13-2 and TRBJ2-5; D is unresolved. V lost 1 base to trimming and J lost 2 bases, with 5 bases between them. The CDR3 has 13 amino acids. Germline V gives CDR1 NNHNN, CDR2 SYGAGS (reference sequence). Partial CDR3 DNA: TGTGCCAGCGGTGATCCTGGCCAAGACACCCAGTAC. It specifies CASGDPGQDTQY. The entire CDR3 protein is CASGDPGQDTQYF.

To note about this clone: Mouse germline and gene names are used. Here the CDR3 reads CASGDRLGGRYAEQFF. CDR3 DNA, as far as it was read: TGTGCCAGCGGTGACAGGCTGGGGGGGCGCTATGCTGAGCAGTTC. This chain connects TRBV13-2 to TRBJ2-1; TRBD2 agrees at 10 bases. The missing CDR3 end, 1 residue past where the read stops, is filled in from the germline J gene. With V trimmed by 2 bases and J by 3 bases, 5 bases remained unmatched. From germline, CDR1 is NNHNN and CDR2 SYGAGS (reference sequence). This CDR3 contains 16 residues.

About this clone itself: Germline and genes here are mouse. The read terminates 1 residue before the CDR3 end, so the remaining end is supplied by the germline J gene. The chain combines TRBV4 with TRBJ2-5, with 14 positions matching TRBD2. With 4 bases clipped from V and 6 bases from J, the junction kept 6 bases outside the gene matches. There are 16 residues in the CDR3. Germline lookup yields CDR1 LGHDT and CDR2 YNNKQL (reference sequence). The CDR3 region is CASSWGLGGRMDTQYF. The part of the CDR3 DNA that was read is TGTGCCAGCAGCTGGGGACTGGGGGGGCGCATGGACACCCAGTAC.

In this sample, this clone turned up once. Gene names refer to mouse genes. The read stops 1 residue short of the end of the CDR3; the missing end is completed from the germline J gene. The gene calls are TRBV13-2 and TRBJ1-1; perhaps TRBD1 as D (5 bases). Germline V CDR1 and CDR2: NNHNN, SYGAGS (reference sequence). The CDR3 contains 12 residues. V shed 3 bases and J shed 5 bases, with 8 bases lying between them. CDR3 bases read: TGTGCCAGCGGTGCCGACAGAACAGAAGTCTTC. The encoded protein is CASGADRTEVF. The entire CDR3 protein is CASGADRTEVFF.

To note about this clone: Mouse gene names and germline throughout. The read halts 1 residue ahead of the CDR3 end, with the missing end drawn from the germline J gene. This chain uses TRBV31 with TRBJ1-4; 9 nucleotides agree with TRBD1. Germline loops: CDR1 GKSSPN, CDR2 SITVG. CDR3 length equals 15 residues. The V and J ends lost 1 base and 5 bases, in that order; junction bases with no gene match: 5. CDR3 in amino acids: CAWSPPGTGNERLFF. Partial CDR3 DNA: TGTGCCTGGAGTCCTCCCGGGACAGGGAACGAAAGATTATTT.

With regard to this clone: Here the gene names and germline are mouse. The CDR3 spells CASSLDRGWANERLFF. CDR3 bases read: TGTGCCAGCAGCCTTGACAGGGGGTGGGCCAACGAAAGATTATTT. The V and J genes are TRBV2 and TRBJ1-4, with 9 bases that match TRBD1. Read sequence stops 1 residue before the CDR3 end, and the germline J gene provides the missing end. The V gene end was trimmed by 4 bases and the J gene end by 3 bases; junction bases not matched to a gene: 6. This CDR3 spans 16 amino acids. From germline, CDR1 is LGHNA and CDR2 YSYQKL.

With regard to this clone: The listed genes are named as in mouse. With the read ending 1 residue before the CDR3 end, the germline J gene is used to fill in that end. The gene calls are TRBV16 and TRBJ2-1, with 14 bases fitting TRBD2. This CDR3 contains 14 residues. Germline V lookup: CDR1 SGHSA, CDR2 FRNQAP. V lost 5 bases to trimming and J lost 10 bases; unmatched junction nucleotides: 4. CDR3 region: CASSRDWGGEEQFF. The part of the CDR3 DNA that was read is TGTGCAAGCAGCAGGGACTGGGGGGGCGAGGAGCAGTTC.

Regarding this clone: Mouse gene names apply. CDR3 bases read: TGTGCCAGCAGCTTTCAGGGGAGTCAAAACACCTTGTAC. Its translation: CASSFQGSQNTLY. The CDR3, in full, reads CASSFQGSQNTLYF. The gene calls are TRBV3 and TRBJ2-4, with D possibly TRBD1 on 6 matching bases. Sequencing ends 1 residue short of the CDR3 end; the germline J gene provides the rest. Germline V lookup: CDR1 SNHLY, CDR2 FYNGKV (reference sequence). The CDR3 is 14 amino acids. The V end lost 3 bases, the J end lost 0 bases, and 7 bases lay between the germline ends.

With regard to this clone: Gene names are mouse gene names. The CDR3 end is not reached by the read, which stops 1 residue before it; the germline J gene fills it in. The genes are TRBV14 and TRBJ1-3; D is unresolved. This CDR3 has 14 amino acids. In germline, CDR1 is SGHDT, CDR2 FRDEAV. Trimming removed 3 bases from V and 0 bases from J, with 7 bases in between. The part of the CDR3 DNA that was read is TGTGCCAGCAGTTATTGGGGTTCTGGAAATACGCTCTAT. Its translation: CASSYWGSGNTLY. The CDR3 as a whole reads CASSYWGSGNTLYF.

As to this clone: Germline and genes: mouse. The missing CDR3 end, 1 residue past where the read stops, is filled in from the germline J gene. The chain uses TRBV19 and TRBJ2-3; D is undetermined. In germline, CDR1 is FNHDT, CDR2 SITEND (reference sequence). CDR3 size: 14 residues. The V end was cut by 2 bases, the J end by 0 bases, with 7 bases between. The CDR3 loop is CASSIPGSAETLYF. CDR3 bases read: TGTGCCAGCAGTATTCCTGGTAGTGCAGAAACGCTGTAT.

With respect to this clone: Germline and genes here are mouse. The CDR3 end falls 1 residue outside the read, so it is completed with the germline J gene. The V and J genes are TRBV16 and TRBJ1-2, with 8 bases aligning to TRBD1. The ends lost 5 bases at V and 5 bases at J; junction bases unmatched: 4. The length of the CDR3 is 13 residues. Germline assignment: CDR1 SGHSA and CDR2 FRNQAP. The CDR3 is CASSPTGVSDYTF. The part of the CDR3 DNA that was read is TGTGCAAGCAGCCCGACAGGGGTATCCGACTACACC.

A word on this clone: Mouse gene names apply. The observed sequence ends 1 residue before the CDR3 terminus, with the missing tail filled in from the germline J gene. The chain combines TRBV15 with TRBJ2-1; 8 bases are a match to TRBD2. This CDR3 comprises 13 residues. V lost 3 bases to trimming and J lost 7 bases; unmatched junction nucleotides: 2. Looked up from germline, CDR1 is SGHND and CDR2 is FRSKSL. The sequenced part of the CDR3 DNA is TGTGCCAGCAGTTTCTGGGGGGACGCTGAGCAGTTC. Its protein is CASSFWGDAEQF. The full CDR3 reads CASSFWGDAEQFF.

Comment on this clone: Mouse gene names apply. The read terminates 1 residue before the CDR3 end, so the remaining end is supplied by the germline J gene. J is TRBJ1-2 and V is TRBV20; the match to TRBD1 covers 7 bases. Germline CDR1 is GFQATS and CDR2 is STVNSAI. The V gene end was trimmed by 3 bases and the J gene end by 1 base; junction bases not matched to a gene: 2. The CDR3 loop spans 13 amino acids. CDR3 region: CGARGTENSDYTF. CDR3 DNA, as far as it was read: TGTGGTGCTAGAGGGACAGAAAACTCCGACTACACC.

As regards this clone: Gene names and germline match the mouse. Sequencing ends 1 residue short of the CDR3 end; the germline J gene provides the rest. This sequence joins TRBV4 and TRBJ2-5, with D unclear. Per germline, CDR1 LGHDT and CDR2 YNNKQL (reference sequence). The CDR3 covers 14 residues. V was cut by 3 bases and J by 2 bases, with 9 bases left in between. Partial CDR3 DNA: TGTGCCAGCAGCTACACGCTGAGCCAAGACACCCAGTAC. As protein: CASSYTLSQDTQY. The CDR3 in its entirety is CASSYTLSQDTQYF.

Of note for this clone: The gene names given are mouse names. The read ends 1 residue before the CDR3 terminus; that terminus is restored from the germline J gene. The chain employs TRBV15 and TRBJ2-4; 9 bases fit TRBD1. V lost 4 bases to trimming and J lost 3 bases; unmatched junction nucleotides: 2. This CDR3 has 14 residues. Germline assignment: CDR1 SGHND and CDR2 FRSKSL. CDR3 bases read: TGTGCCAGCAGTTCACAGGGGGCCCAAAACACCTTGTAC. It is translated as CASSSQGAQNTLY. The whole CDR3 is CASSSQGAQNTLYF.

As to this clone: Any gene name here is a mouse gene name. Coverage ceases 1 residue before the CDR3 finishes, and the germline J gene fills in the end. V is TRBV13-2 and J is TRBJ2-5, with 8 bases that match TRBD2. Unmatched junction bases numbered 4, after V lost 0 bases and J lost 7 bases. In germline, CDR1 is NNHNN, CDR2 SYGAGS (reference sequence). This CDR3 has 14 amino acids. CDR3 sequence reads: CASGDEWGGNTQYF. The sequenced CDR3 bases are TGTGCCAGCGGTGATGAGTGGGGGGGGAACACCCAGTAC.

As concerns this clone: All gene names here are mouse names. The CDR3 end falls 1 residue outside the read, so it is completed with the germline J gene. V gene TRBV23 combines with J gene TRBJ1-4; the D call of TRBD1 is as the table states it, not checked on the DNA. The CDR3 is 11 residues long. CDR1 is KGHTA and CDR2 is FQNQQP in the germline V gene. The CDR3 sequence is CSSSQQGRLFF. Incomplete CDR3 DNA: TGCTCCAGCAGTCAACAGGGGAGATTATTT.